The sample holds a few counts of the clone carrying this T cell receptor (beta chain). The CDR3 sequence is 15 residues long. The V gene's germline CDR1 is KGHSH and CDR2 LQKENI. V shed 6 bases and J 7 bases; nucleotides not matched to a gene: 13. Method: immunoSEQ multiplex PCR; TCRdb's copy keeps in-frame clones and lacks some. The sample includes 140,000 or so clones, under 90% of them seen just once. This entry belongs to a study of blood T cell repertoires in COVID-19. The receptor comes from a woman under 30 who had been exposed to COVID-19. The chain links TRBV18 to TRBJ2-5, with TRBD2 matching 8 bases. The sequenced sample consisted of PBMCs or T cells enriched from blood (not recorded which). The CDR3 sequence: CASSLELAATRTQYF. The CDR3 DNA is TGTGCCAGCTCCCTGGAACTAGCGGCAACTAGGACCCAGTACTTC.